This T cell receptor (beta chain) was recovered during a study of T cell clones after liver transplantation. Study details: Patients counted as tolerant after at least one year off all immunosuppression, enzymes not exceeding twice normal.

CDR1 is SGDLS, CDR2 YYNGEE, per germline. This CDR3 is 15 amino acids long. V was trimmed by 4 bases and J by 10 bases, leaving 18 bases between them. Sequencing used immunoSEQ multiplex PCR; TCRdb keeps in-frame clones, though not all of them. Of roughly 100,000 clones in the sample, 80% to 90% were seen once. General study points: Donor-reactive sequences fell more than third party-reactive ones, suggesting partial deletion. Low donor cell numbers restricted donor-reactive repertoire measurement in two subjects.

This clone was detected only a few times. Its matching antigen is unknown. This specimen consisted of CD4+ T cells from blood, obtained approximately 50 months after liver transplant. The receptor was isolated from a human patient who received a liver transplant. Among the T cells, some may be from the graft donor. The chain recombines TRBV9 with TRBJ1-6, with unresolved D. The CDR3 here is CASSFRRDSNSPLHF. CDR3 sequence (DNA): TGTGCCAGCAGCTTCCGTCGGGATAGCAACTCACCCCTCCACTTT.